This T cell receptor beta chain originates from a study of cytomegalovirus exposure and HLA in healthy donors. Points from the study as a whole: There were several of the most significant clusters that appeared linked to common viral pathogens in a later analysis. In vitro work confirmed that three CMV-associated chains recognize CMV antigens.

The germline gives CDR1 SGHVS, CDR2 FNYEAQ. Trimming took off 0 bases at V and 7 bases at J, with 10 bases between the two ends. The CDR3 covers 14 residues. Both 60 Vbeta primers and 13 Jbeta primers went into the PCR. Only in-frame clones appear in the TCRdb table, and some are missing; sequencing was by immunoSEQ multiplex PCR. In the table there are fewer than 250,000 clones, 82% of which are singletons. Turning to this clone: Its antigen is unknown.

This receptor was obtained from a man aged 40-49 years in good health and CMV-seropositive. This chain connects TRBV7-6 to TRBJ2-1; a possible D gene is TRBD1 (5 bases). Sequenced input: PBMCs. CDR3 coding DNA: TGTGCCAGCAGCTTAGCAGGGGCCAGTAATGAGCAGTTCTTC. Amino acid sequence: CASSLAGASNEQFF.